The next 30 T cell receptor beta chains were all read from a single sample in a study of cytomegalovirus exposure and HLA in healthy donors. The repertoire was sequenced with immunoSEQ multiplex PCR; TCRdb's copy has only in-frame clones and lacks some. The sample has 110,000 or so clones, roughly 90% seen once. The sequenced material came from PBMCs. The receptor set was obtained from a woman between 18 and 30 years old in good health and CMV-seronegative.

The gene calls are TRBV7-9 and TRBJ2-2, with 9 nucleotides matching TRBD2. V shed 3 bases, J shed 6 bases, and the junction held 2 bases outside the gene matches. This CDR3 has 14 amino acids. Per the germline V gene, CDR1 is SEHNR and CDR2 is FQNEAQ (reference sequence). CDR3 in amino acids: CASSFSGSAGELFF. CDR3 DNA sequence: TGTGCCAGCAGCTTTAGCGGGAGTGCCGGGGAGCTGTTTTTT.

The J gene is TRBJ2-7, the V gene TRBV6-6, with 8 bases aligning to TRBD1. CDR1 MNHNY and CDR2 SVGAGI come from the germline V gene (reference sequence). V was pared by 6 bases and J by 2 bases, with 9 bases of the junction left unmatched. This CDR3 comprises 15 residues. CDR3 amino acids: CASSPIGTGPYEQYF. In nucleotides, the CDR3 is TGTGCCAGCAGCCCGATCGGGACAGGTCCCTACGAGCAGTACTTC.

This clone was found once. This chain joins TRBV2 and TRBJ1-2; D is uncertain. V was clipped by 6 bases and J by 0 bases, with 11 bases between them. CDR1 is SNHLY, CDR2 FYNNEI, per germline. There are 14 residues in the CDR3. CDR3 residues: CASSYRAPNYGYTF. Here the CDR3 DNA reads TGTGCCAGCAGCTACAGAGCCCCTAACTATGGCTACACCTTC.

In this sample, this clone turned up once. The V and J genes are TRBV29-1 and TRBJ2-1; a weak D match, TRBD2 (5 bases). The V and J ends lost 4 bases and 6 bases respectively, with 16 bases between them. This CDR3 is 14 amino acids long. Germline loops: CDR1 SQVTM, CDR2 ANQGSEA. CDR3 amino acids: CSVAGRLSVNEQFF. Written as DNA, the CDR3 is TGCAGCGTTGCTGGGAGACTCTCTGTCAATGAGCAGTTCTTC.

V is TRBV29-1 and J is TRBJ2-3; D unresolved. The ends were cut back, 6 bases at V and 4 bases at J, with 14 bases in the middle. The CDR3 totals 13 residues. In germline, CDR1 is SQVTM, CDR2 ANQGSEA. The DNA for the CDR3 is TGCAGCGTCATCCGGAGAAAGGCAGATACGCAGTATTTT. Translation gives CSVIRRKADTQYF.

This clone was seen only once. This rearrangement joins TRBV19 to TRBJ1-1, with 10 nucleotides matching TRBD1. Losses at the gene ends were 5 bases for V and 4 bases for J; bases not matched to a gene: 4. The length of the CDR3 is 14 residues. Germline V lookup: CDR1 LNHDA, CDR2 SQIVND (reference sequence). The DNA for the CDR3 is TGTGCCAGTAGTGCGACAGGGGGCGGCACTGAAGCTTTCTTT. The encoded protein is CASSATGGGTEAFF.

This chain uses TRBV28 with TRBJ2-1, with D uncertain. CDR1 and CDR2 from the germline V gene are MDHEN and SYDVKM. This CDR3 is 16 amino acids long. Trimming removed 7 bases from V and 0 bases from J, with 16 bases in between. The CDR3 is CASTSFVASSYNEQFF. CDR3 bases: TGTGCCAGCACCTCGTTTGTAGCTAGCTCCTACAATGAGCAGTTCTTC.

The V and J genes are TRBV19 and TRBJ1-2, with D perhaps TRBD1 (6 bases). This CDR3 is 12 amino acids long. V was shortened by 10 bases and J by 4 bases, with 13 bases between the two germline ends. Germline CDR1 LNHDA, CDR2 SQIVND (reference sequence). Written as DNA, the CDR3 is TGTGCCACTCGGGACACTCCCTATGGCTACACCTTC. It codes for CATRDTPYGYTF.

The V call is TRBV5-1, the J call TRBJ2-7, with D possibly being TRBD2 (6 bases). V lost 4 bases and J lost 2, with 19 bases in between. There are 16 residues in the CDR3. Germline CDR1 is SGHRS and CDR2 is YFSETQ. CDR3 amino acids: CASSRVPQTRTYEQYF. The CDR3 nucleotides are TGCGCCAGCAGCCGCGTACCACAGACTAGGACCTACGAGCAGTACTTC.

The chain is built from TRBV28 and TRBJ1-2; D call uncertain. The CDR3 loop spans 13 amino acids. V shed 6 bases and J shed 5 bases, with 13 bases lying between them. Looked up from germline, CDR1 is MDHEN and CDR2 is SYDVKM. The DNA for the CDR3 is TGTGCCAGCAGGGAGGGTGTATTATATGGCTACACCTTC. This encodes CASREGVLYGYTF.

The chain's CDR3 is CASSVPGGEKLFF. CDR3 sequence (DNA): TGTGCCAGCAGCGTCCCGGGAGGGGAAAAACTGTTTTTT. This sequence joins TRBV25-1 and TRBJ1-4; D not certain. The CDR3 has 13 amino acids. In germline, CDR1 is MGHDK, CDR2 SYGVNS. V was clipped by 6 bases and J by 8 bases, with 13 bases between them.

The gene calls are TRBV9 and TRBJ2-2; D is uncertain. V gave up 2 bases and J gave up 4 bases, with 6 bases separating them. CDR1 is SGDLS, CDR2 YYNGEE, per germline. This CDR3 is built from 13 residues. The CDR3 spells CASSVGATGELFF. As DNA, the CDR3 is TGTGCCAGCAGCGTCGGAGCCACCGGGGAGCTGTTTTTT.

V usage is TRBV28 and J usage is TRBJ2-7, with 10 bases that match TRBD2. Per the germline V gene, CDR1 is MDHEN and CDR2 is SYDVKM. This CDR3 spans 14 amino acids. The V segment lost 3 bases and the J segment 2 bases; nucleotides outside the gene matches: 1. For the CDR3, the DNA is TGTGCCAGCAGTTTGCTAGCGGGGGCCTACGAGCAGTACTTC. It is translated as CASSLLAGAYEQYF.

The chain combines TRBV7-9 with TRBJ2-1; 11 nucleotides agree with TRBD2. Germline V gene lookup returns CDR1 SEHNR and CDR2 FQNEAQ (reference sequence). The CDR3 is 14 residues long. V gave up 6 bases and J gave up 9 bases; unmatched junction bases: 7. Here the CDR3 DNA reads TGTGCCAGCAGTTTAACCGGGACTAGCGGTGAGCAGTTCTTC. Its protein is CASSLTGTSGEQFF.

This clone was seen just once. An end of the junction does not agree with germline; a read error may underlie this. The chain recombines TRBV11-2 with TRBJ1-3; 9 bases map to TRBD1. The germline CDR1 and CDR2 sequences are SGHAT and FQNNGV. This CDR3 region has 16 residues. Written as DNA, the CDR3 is TGTGCCAGCAGCTCTGATCCGGGACAGGGTGGACACACCATATATTTT. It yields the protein CASSSDPGQGGHTIYF.

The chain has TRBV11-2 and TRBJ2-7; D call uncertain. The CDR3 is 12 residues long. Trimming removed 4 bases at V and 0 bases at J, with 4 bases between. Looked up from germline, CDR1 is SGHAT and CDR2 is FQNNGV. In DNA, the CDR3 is TGTGCCAGCAGCTCCATCTCCTACGAGCAGTACTTC. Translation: CASSSISYEQYF.

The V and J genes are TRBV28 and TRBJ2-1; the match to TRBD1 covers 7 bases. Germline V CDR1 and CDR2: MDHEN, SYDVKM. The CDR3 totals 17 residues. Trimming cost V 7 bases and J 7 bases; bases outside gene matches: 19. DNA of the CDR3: TGTGCCAGCAACTCAGACCTGAGGGGGCATTTAAGAAATGAGCAGTTCTTC. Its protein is CASNSDLRGHLRNEQFF.

The CDR3 DNA reads as TGCAGTGCTAGACGGCCGGGTACGCAGTATTTT. Its translation: CSARRPGTQYF. The V call is TRBV20-1, the J call TRBJ2-3, with D hard to call. Trimming took 2 bases from V and 8 from J, leaving 8 bases between them. In germline, CDR1 is DFQATT, CDR2 SNEGSKA (reference sequence). The CDR3 is made up of 11 amino acids.

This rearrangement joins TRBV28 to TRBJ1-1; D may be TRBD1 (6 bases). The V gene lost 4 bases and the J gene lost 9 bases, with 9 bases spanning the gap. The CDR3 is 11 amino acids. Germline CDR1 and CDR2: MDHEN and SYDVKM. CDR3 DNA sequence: TGTGCCAGCAGTTCCACAGGGCAAGCTTTCTTT. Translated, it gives CASSSTGQAFF.

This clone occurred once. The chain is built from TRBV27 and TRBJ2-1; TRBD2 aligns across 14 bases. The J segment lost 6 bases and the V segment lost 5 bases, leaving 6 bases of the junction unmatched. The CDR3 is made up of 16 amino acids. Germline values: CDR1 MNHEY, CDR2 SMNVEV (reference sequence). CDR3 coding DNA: TGTGCCAGCAGTAGGGGACTAGCGGGGGTTAGCAATGAGCAGTTCTTC. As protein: CASSRGLAGVSNEQFF.

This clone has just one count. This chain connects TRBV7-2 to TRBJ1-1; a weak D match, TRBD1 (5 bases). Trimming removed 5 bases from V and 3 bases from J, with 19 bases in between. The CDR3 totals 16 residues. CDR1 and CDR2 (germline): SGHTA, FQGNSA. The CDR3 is CASSINGGELYTEAFF. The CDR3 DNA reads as TGTGCCAGCAGCATTAACGGGGGAGAGCTGTACACTGAAGCTTTCTTT.

Written as DNA, the CDR3 is TGTGCCAGCAGTTTGAGTTGGGTAGCGGGGGCCCCGGTGGCCTACGAGCAGTACTTC. Its translation: CASSLSWVAGAPVAYEQYF. The chain links TRBV28 to TRBJ2-7, with 9 bases lining up with TRBD2. This CDR3 has 19 residues. CDR1 and CDR2 from the germline V gene are MDHEN and SYDVKM. Trimming removed 3 bases from V and 2 bases from J; junction bases left unmatched: 17. The full variable domain, rest sourced from reference TRBV28 and TRBJ2-7, is DVKVTQSSRYLVKRTGEKVFLECVQDMDHENMFWYRQDPGLGLRLIYFSYDVKMKEKGDIPEGYSVSREKKERFSLILESASTNQTSMYLCASSLSWVAGAPVAYEQYFGPGTRLTVT.

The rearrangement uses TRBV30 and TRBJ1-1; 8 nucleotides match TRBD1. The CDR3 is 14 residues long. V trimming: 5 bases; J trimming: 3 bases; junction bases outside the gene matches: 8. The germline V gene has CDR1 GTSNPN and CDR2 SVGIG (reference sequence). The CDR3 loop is CAWGTGLSYTEAFF. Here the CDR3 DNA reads TGTGCCTGGGGGACAGGTTTAAGCTACACTGAAGCTTTCTTT.

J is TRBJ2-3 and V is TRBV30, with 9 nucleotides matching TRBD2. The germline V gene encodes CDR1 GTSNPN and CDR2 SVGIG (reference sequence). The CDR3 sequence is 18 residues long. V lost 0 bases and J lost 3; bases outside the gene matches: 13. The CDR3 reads CAWSVRFVRGGKTDTQYF. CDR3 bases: TGTGCCTGGAGTGTACGGTTCGTGCGGGGGGGCAAGACAGATACGCAGTATTTT.

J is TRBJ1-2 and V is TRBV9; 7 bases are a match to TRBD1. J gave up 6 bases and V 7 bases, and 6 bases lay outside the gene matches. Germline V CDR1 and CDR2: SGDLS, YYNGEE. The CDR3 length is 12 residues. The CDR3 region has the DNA TGTGCCAGCCCCACAGGGGCCGATGGCTACACCTTC. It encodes CASPTGADGYTF. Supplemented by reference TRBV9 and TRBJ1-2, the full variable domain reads DSGVTQTPKHLITATGQRVTLRCSPRSGDLSVYWYQQSLDQGLQFLIQYYNGEERAKGNILERFSAQQFPDLHSELNLSSLELGDSALYFCASPTGADGYTFGSGTRLTVV.

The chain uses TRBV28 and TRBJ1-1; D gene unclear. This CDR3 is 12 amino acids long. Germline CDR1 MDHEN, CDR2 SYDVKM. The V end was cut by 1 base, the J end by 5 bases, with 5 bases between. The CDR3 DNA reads TGTGCCAGCAGTTTATTGAGGACTGAAGCTTTCTTT. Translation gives CASSLLRTEAFF.

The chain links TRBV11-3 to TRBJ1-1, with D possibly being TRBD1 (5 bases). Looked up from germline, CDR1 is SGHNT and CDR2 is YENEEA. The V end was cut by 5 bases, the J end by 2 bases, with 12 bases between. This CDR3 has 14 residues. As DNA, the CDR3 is TGTGCCAGCAGCCCCTGGGGCACCAACACTGAAGCTTTCTTT. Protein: CASSPWGTNTEAFF.

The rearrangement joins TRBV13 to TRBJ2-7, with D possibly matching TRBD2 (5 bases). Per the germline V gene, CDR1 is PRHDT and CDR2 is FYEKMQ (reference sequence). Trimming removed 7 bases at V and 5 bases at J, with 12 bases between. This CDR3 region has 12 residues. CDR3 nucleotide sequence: TGTGCCAGCACCTCGGGGTACGACGAGCAGTACTTC. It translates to CASTSGYDEQYF.

The CDR3 region has the DNA TGTGCCAGCAGCTTAGAATCCCGACAGGGCTCCAATCAGCCCCAGCATTTT. Amino acids: CASSLESRQGSNQPQHF. The rearrangement uses TRBV11-2 and TRBJ1-5; 7 bases agree with TRBD1. The CDR3 length is 17 residues. The germline V gene encodes CDR1 SGHAT and CDR2 FQNNGV. V shed 0 bases and J 3 bases; nucleotides not matched to a gene: 8.

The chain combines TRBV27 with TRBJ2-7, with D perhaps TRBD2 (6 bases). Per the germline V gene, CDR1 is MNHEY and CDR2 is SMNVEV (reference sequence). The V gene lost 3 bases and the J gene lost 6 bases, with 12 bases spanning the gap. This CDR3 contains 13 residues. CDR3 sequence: CASSFKLASEQYF. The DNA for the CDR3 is TGTGCCAGCAGTTTTAAACTAGCTTCCGAGCAGTACTTC.